The 24 T cell receptor beta chains presented below share a single source sample, sequenced in a study of vaccination and CD4 T cells after COVID-19. Sequencing of DNA taken from cultured CD4+ T cells relied on the Oncomine TCR Beta short-read assay. TCRdb recomputed calls from the PCR reads with MiXCR, one row per CDR3 protein. The sample includes several thousand distinct CDR3 sequences, roughly 70% of them seen just once. Treatment: roughly 11-day PBMC culture with coronavirus spike peptide pools or control peptides (ViraFEST assay). These receptors are not linked to any known antigen. Source material: CD4+ T cells from blood, cultured in vitro. These receptors came from a human donor who had recovered from COVID-19.

The chain joins TRBV20-1 to TRBJ1-1; TRBD1 is a possible D gene (5 bases). The CDR3 totals 15 residues. Trimming shortened V by 0 bases and J by 5 bases, and 16 bases separated the two germline ends. Germline V gene lookup returns CDR1 DFQATT and CDR2 SNEGSKA (reference sequence). The CDR3 DNA is TGCAGTGCTAGAGATCCTATGACAGCTCGTACTGAAGCTTTCTTT. It yields the protein CSARDPMTARTEAFF.

The chain joins TRBV5-4 to TRBJ1-2; 9 bases line up with TRBD1. Germline V gene sequence: CDR1 SGHNT, CDR2 YYREEE (reference sequence). The CDR3 totals 15 residues. Germline trimming cut 1 base from V and 6 bases from J; bases unmatched to any gene: 7. CDR3 sequence reads: CASSLKGQGLHGYTF. CDR3 bases: TGTGCCAGCAGCTTGAAGGGACAGGGCCTCCATGGCTACACCTTC.

The CDR3 sequence is CATSAHSGTASDGYTF. CDR3 DNA: TGTGCCACCAGCGCGCATTCCGGGACAGCTTCCGATGGCTACACCTTC. This chain connects TRBV15 to TRBJ1-2, with 7 positions matching TRBD1. Germline V lookup: CDR1 LNHNV, CDR2 YYDKDF (reference sequence). This CDR3 spans 16 amino acids. J lost 6 bases, V lost 5 bases, and 15 bases had no gene match. Complete variable domain (other parts from reference TRBV15 and TRBJ1-2): DAMVIQNPRYQVTQFGKPVTLSCSQTLNHNVMYWYQQKSSQAPKLLFHYYDKDFNNEADTPDNFQSRRPNTSFCFLDIRSPGLGDTAMYLCATSAHSGTASDGYTFGSGTRLTVV.

This clonotype came up a few times. The V gene is TRBV7-2, the J gene TRBJ2-5; D gene uncertain. Between the trimmed V and J ends, which lost 2 bases and 5 bases, there was a span of 9 bases. CDR1 is SGHTA, CDR2 FQGNSA, per germline. This CDR3 region has 13 residues. The CDR3 loop reads CASSLFDGETQYF. The CDR3 DNA is TGTGCCAGCAGCTTATTTGATGGGGAGACCCAGTACTTC.

This clonotype has only a few counts. The chain combines TRBV20-1 with TRBJ1-2, with D possibly being TRBD1 (6 bases). Trimming left V 6 bases short and J 4 bases short, with 15 bases between. This CDR3 has 13 amino acids. The germline CDR1 and CDR2 sequences are DFQATT and SNEGSKA (reference sequence). CDR3 sequence: CSAMTGLSYGYTF. The CDR3 DNA sequence: TGCAGTGCCATGACAGGTTTAAGCTATGGCTACACCTTC.

The rearrangement joins TRBV6-4 to TRBJ2-1; 7 positions agree with TRBD2. Losses at the gene ends were 5 bases for V and 0 bases for J; bases not matched to a gene: 4. Germline V gives CDR1 MRHNA, CDR2 SNTAGT. CDR3 length: 15 amino acids. The CDR3 loop is CASSFRGDSYNEQFF. Written as DNA, the CDR3 is TGTGCCAGCAGTTTTCGGGGGGACTCCTACAATGAGCAGTTCTTC.

J is TRBJ2-7 and V is TRBV2; 10 bases are a match to TRBD2. V gave up 4 bases and J gave up 2 bases; unmatched junction bases: 5. The CDR3 contains 15 residues. The germline gives CDR1 SNHLY, CDR2 FYNNEI. Written as DNA, the CDR3 is TGTGCCAGCAGTGTGAGCGGGGGGGTGACCTACGAGCAGTACTTC. It codes for CASSVSGGVTYEQYF.

This clonotype was detected a few times. The V and J genes are TRBV5-4 and TRBJ2-5; D perhaps matches TRBD2 (6 bases). The V end was cut by 2 bases, the J end by 4 bases, with 18 bases between. Germline V gene lookup returns CDR1 SGHNT and CDR2 YYREEE (reference sequence). CDR3 length: 16 amino acids. The CDR3 reads CASSFPARAGGETQYF. CDR3 bases: TGTGCCAGCAGCTTCCCGGCCAGGGCCGGGGGAGAGACCCAGTACTTC.

Only a few counts were recorded for this clonotype. V usage is TRBV2 and J usage is TRBJ2-1, with unresolved D. The CDR3 has 11 amino acids. Trimming cost V 3 bases and J 6 bases, with 3 bases left between them. Germline V lookup: CDR1 SNHLY, CDR2 FYNNEI. The CDR3 coding sequence is TGTGCCAGCAGTGACTTCAATGAGCAGTTCTTC. Translation gives CASSDFNEQFF.

CDR3 sequence: CASSYLKVYGTAYYEQYF. The CDR3 DNA is TGTGCCAGCAGTTACCTAAAAGTATACGGGACTGCCTACTACGAGCAGTACTTC. The V call is TRBV6-5, the J call TRBJ2-7, with D perhaps TRBD2 (6 bases). V dropped 2 bases and J dropped 3 bases, with 23 bases sitting between them. The germline gives CDR1 MNHEY, CDR2 SVGAGI. CDR3 length: 18 residues.

This clonotype was seen only a few times. The V call is TRBV2, the J call TRBJ1-6; D is undetermined. Deletions cut 6 bases from V and 10 bases from J, with 13 bases between. This CDR3 region has 13 residues. Germline lookup yields CDR1 SNHLY and CDR2 FYNNEI. The CDR3 protein is CASSTFVESPLHF. Written as DNA, the CDR3 is TGTGCCAGCAGCACCTTTGTCGAGTCACCCCTCCACTTT.

The sample holds a few counts of this clonotype. Here the CDR3 DNA reads TGCAGTGCAATCGTACAGGGGGCTAAAGGTCAGCCCCAGCATTTT. It is translated as CSAIVQGAKGQPQHF. The chain is built from TRBV20-1 and TRBJ1-5; TRBD1 matches at 9 bases. CDR3 size: 15 residues. J was trimmed by 6 bases and V by 6 bases; bases with no gene match: 12. Per germline, CDR1 DFQATT and CDR2 SNEGSKA (reference sequence).

The chain employs TRBV28 and TRBJ1-6, with D perhaps TRBD1 (6 bases). Germline V gives CDR1 MDHEN, CDR2 SYDVKM. CDR3 size: 14 residues. V lost 7 bases and J 9 bases, leaving 16 bases between the germline ends. This CDR3 is CASIRGRLGSPLHF. CDR3 nucleotides: TGTGCCAGCATCAGGGGCCGGTTGGGTTCACCCCTCCACTTT. The full variable domain, rest sourced from reference TRBV28 and TRBJ1-6, is DVKVTQSSRYLVKRTGEKVFLECVQDMDHENMFWYRQDPGLGLRLIYFSYDVKMKEKGDIPEGYSVSREKKERFSLILESASTNQTSMYLCASIRGRLGSPLHFGNGTRLTVT.

V is TRBV20-1 and J is TRBJ1-3; D is uncertain. The CDR3 sequence is 12 residues long. Looked up from germline, CDR1 is DFQATT and CDR2 is SNEGSKA (reference sequence). V was pared by 3 bases and J by 0 bases, with 3 bases between. CDR3 sequence (DNA): TGCAGTGCTAGTGGCTCTGGAAACACCATATATTTT. Translated, it gives CSASGSGNTIYF.

This clonotype was counted between two and nine times. V is TRBV20-1 and J is TRBJ1-5; TRBD1 aligns across 7 bases. Trimming at V came to 5 bases and at J to 2 bases, leaving 9 bases not matched to a gene. CDR3 length equals 15 residues. Germline V gene data show CDR1 as DFQATT and CDR2 as SNEGSKA (reference sequence). The CDR3 protein is CSAPSTGTGNQPQHF. Written as DNA, the CDR3 is TGCAGTGCTCCCTCTACCGGGACAGGCAATCAGCCCCAGCATTTT.

The chain uses TRBV2 and TRBJ2-1, with TRBD2 matching 10 bases. From germline, CDR1 is SNHLY and CDR2 FYNNEI. Unmatched junction bases numbered 8, after V lost 4 bases and J lost 8 bases. The CDR3 has 15 amino acids. CDR3 sequence reads: CASSGPLTSGDEQFF. DNA of the CDR3: TGTGCCAGCAGTGGCCCTCTTACTAGCGGGGATGAGCAGTTCTTC.

The genes are TRBV19 and TRBJ1-1; D perhaps matches TRBD1 (6 bases). Trimming took 3 bases from V and 6 from J, leaving 23 bases between them. This CDR3 has 17 amino acids. From germline, CDR1 is LNHDA and CDR2 SQIVND (reference sequence). CDR3 DNA: TGTGCCAGTAGTATGGGTCGTACGGGGGGCGCGTTGGCTGAAGCTTTCTTT. This translates into CASSMGRTGGALAEAFF.

The V and J genes are TRBV6-1 and TRBJ2-3; 7 nucleotides agree with TRBD2. This CDR3 is 15 amino acids long. The germline CDR1 and CDR2 sequences are MNHNS and SASEGT. Trimming removed 6 bases from V and 1 base from J; junction bases left unmatched: 7. This CDR3 reads CASRGFTSGTDTQYF. CDR3 nucleotides: TGTGCCAGCAGAGGCTTTACTAGCGGCACAGATACGCAGTATTTT.

The rearrangement joins TRBV27 to TRBJ1-5; 8 nucleotides agree with TRBD1. The CDR3 consists of 15 residues. Trimming cost V 6 bases and J 2 bases; bases outside gene matches: 6. Germline values: CDR1 MNHEY, CDR2 SMNVEV (reference sequence). The CDR3 here is CASSLTGQGNQPQHF. The CDR3 DNA follows: TGTGCCAGCAGCCTAACGGGACAGGGCAATCAGCCCCAGCATTTT.

This clonotype has a handful of counts. This chain joins TRBV6-4 and TRBJ1-2, with D perhaps TRBD1 (5 bases). The CDR3 is made up of 15 amino acids. Germline lookup yields CDR1 MRHNA and CDR2 SNTAGT. The V end was cut by 0 bases, the J end by 3 bases, with 11 bases between. CDR3 DNA sequence: TGTGCCAGCAGTGACTCTCCAGGGAGGGACTATGGCTACACCTTC. Encoded protein: CASSDSPGRDYGYTF.

This chain uses TRBV27 with TRBJ1-6; the D is unclear. The germline V and J ends were trimmed by 8 bases and 6 bases, with 17 bases remaining between them. The CDR3 consists of 15 residues. In germline, CDR1 is MNHEY, CDR2 SMNVEV (reference sequence). The CDR3: CASSTDQITNSPLHF. DNA of the CDR3: TGTGCCAGCTCAACAGACCAAATTACTAATTCACCCCTCCACTTT.

This rearrangement joins TRBV7-3 to TRBJ1-1; TRBD1 matches at 7 bases. CDR1 SGHTA and CDR2 FQGTGA come from the germline V gene. The CDR3 totals 14 residues. V was clipped by 0 bases and J by 8 bases; unmatched bases: 6. The DNA for the CDR3 is TGTGCCAGCAGCTTAACAGGGGGCGGGAGGGAAGCTTTCTTT. It is translated as CASSLTGGGREAFF.

The chain links TRBV28 to TRBJ1-2, with a tentative D call TRBD1 (5 bases). The CDR3 is made up of 15 amino acids. Germline lookup yields CDR1 MDHEN and CDR2 SYDVKM. V was cut by 6 bases and J by 7 bases, with 21 bases left in between. CDR3 sequence reads: CASRPGGWGDGGYTF. Here the CDR3 DNA reads TGTGCCAGCAGACCCGGCGGGTGGGGGGACGGTGGCTACACCTTC.

This clonotype was recorded only once. The chain combines TRBV6-1 with TRBJ1-2; D is undetermined. The germline gives CDR1 MNHNS, CDR2 SASEGT. CDR3 length: 13 amino acids. V lost 7 bases and J lost 4, with 13 bases in between. The CDR3 DNA is TGTGCCAGCACCCAGGATTACAGCTATGGCTACACCTTC. As protein: CASTQDYSYGYTF.